These 11 T cell receptor beta chains were all obtained from the same sample, sequenced in a study of cytomegalovirus exposure and HLA in healthy donors. The PCR made use of 60 Vbeta and 13 Jbeta primers. This table comes from immunoSEQ multiplex PCR, and its TCRdb copy is limited to in-frame clones, with some not included. The sample records approximately 120,000 clones, around three quarters being singletons. The sequencing input was PBMCs. The receptor set was obtained from a female donor in good health and CMV-seronegative.

The CDR3 nucleotides read TGTGCCAGCAGCGTAGCGTGGAGAGACGAGCAGTACTTC. Residues: CASSVAWRDEQYF. J is TRBJ2-7 and V is TRBV9; D gene unclear. This CDR3 region has 13 residues. The V and J ends lost 0 bases and 5 bases respectively, with 9 bases between them. From germline, CDR1 is SGDLS and CDR2 YYNGEE.

This chain uses TRBV28 with TRBJ2-4, with D unresolved. From germline, CDR1 is MDHEN and CDR2 SYDVKM. With 2 bases removed from V and 0 bases from J, the gap between germline ends came to 8 bases. CDR3 size: 15 residues. The CDR3 reads CASSLRSQAKNIQYF. The CDR3, as DNA: TGTGCCAGCAGTTTAAGGAGCCAAGCCAAAAACATTCAGTACTTC.

The chain couples TRBV19 to TRBJ1-1, with 9 bases lining up with TRBD1. CDR3 size: 15 residues. Trimming cost V 5 bases and J 4 bases; bases outside gene matches: 8. Germline V gene sequence: CDR1 LNHDA, CDR2 SQIVND (reference sequence). CDR3 sequence reads: CASSRGQGLGTEAFF. As DNA, the CDR3 is TGTGCCAGTAGTCGAGGACAGGGGTTGGGCACTGAAGCTTTCTTT.

This chain links TRBV4-2 with TRBJ2-1, with D perhaps matching TRBD1 (6 bases). V lost 2 bases, J lost 5 bases, and 10 bases lay in between. Germline-derived CDR1 and CDR2 are LGHNA and YNFKEQ. CDR3 length equals 14 residues. For the CDR3, the DNA is TGTGCCAGCAGCCAATCGGGACAAAACAATGAGCAGTTCTTC. As protein: CASSQSGQNNEQFF.

The chain carries TRBV7-6 and TRBJ1-6; D gene unclear. The CDR3 contains 14 residues. Trimming took off 1 base at V and 7 bases at J, with 8 bases between the two ends. Germline assignment: CDR1 SGHVS and CDR2 FNYEAQ. The CDR3 loop is CASSLGQENSPLHF. The CDR3 coding sequence is TGTGCCAGCAGCTTAGGCCAGGAAAATTCACCCCTCCACTTT.

In its sample, this clone was seen a few times. This chain uses TRBV27 with TRBJ1-2; 7 positions agree with TRBD1. V gave up 3 bases and J gave up 8 bases; unmatched junction bases: 12. CDR3 length: 15 amino acids. Germline assignment: CDR1 MNHEY and CDR2 SMNVEV (reference sequence). The CDR3 sequence is CASSFSRQGWSGYTF. CDR3 in DNA: TGTGCCAGCAGTTTTTCCAGACAGGGATGGAGCGGCTACACCTTC.

V is TRBV28 and J is TRBJ2-2; TRBD2 matches at 9 bases. The CDR3 length is 16 residues. Germline V lookup: CDR1 MDHEN, CDR2 SYDVKM. J gave up 2 bases and V 3 bases, and 4 bases lay outside the gene matches. Here the CDR3 DNA reads TGTGCCAGCAGTTTCTTAGCGGGAGTAAACACCGGGGAGCTGTTTTTT. Amino acid sequence: CASSFLAGVNTGELFF.

The genes are TRBV19 and TRBJ1-5; 7 nucleotides match TRBD1. CDR1 and CDR2 from the germline V gene are LNHDA and SQIVND (reference sequence). After removal of 7 bases from V and 6 bases from J, the junction contained 9 bases not matched to a gene. The CDR3 runs to 14 residues. CDR3 in DNA: TGTGCCAGTATACGGTCAGGGGGTATTCAGCCCCAGCATTTT. It translates to CASIRSGGIQPQHF.

The CDR3 sequence is CASSQPGTDAGNTEAFF. The CDR3 nucleotides read TGTGCCAGCAGCCAACCCGGGACAGATGCTGGGAACACTGAAGCTTTCTTT. This chain joins TRBV4-2 and TRBJ1-1, with TRBD1 matching 7 bases. The germline V gene has CDR1 LGHNA and CDR2 YNFKEQ. V trimming: 2 bases; J trimming: 1 base; junction bases outside the gene matches: 10. The CDR3 totals 17 residues.

The V gene is TRBV5-1, the J gene TRBJ1-1; 9 positions agree with TRBD1. The CDR3 spans 16 residues. Germline CDR1 reads SGHRS; CDR2 reads YFSETQ. With V trimmed by 5 bases and J by 0 bases, 8 bases remained unmatched. CDR3 coding DNA: TGCGCCAGCAGTTCTGGACAGGGGAGGATGAACACTGAAGCTTTCTTT. Translating gives CASSSGQGRMNTEAFF.

The J gene is TRBJ1-4, the V gene TRBV6-5; D might be TRBD1 (5 bases). Deletions cut 2 bases from V and 7 bases from J, with 17 bases between. This CDR3 has 16 amino acids. The germline CDR1 and CDR2 sequences are MNHEY and SVGAGI. The CDR3 region has the DNA TGTGCCAGCAGTTACCGGGCGGGGGGAGGGGTTGAAAAACTGTTTTTT. It yields the protein CASSYRAGGGVEKLFF.